The rows below give T cell receptor beta chains drawn from one sample of a study of T cell clonotyping in hematopoietic cell transplantation. Here immunoSEQ multiplex PCR was the method, and the copy in TCRdb shows in-frame clones only, minus some. Seen here are some 13,000 clones, over 80% observed once, and the top ten hold approximately 16%. The sequencing used peripheral blood mononuclear cells, collected before stem cell transplant. The receptors here all came from a man aged 55 to 69 with acute myeloid leukemia. Some clones in this sample may be carry-over from other donors' samples. Both conserved end residues are part of each CDR3. The D gene is left open where the match is weak. The size field is filled for only some rows; it gives once, few, many or a size class.

d_gene,abundance,j_gene,v_gene,CDR3nt,CDR3aa
TRBD1,.,TRBJ1-3,TRBV19,TGTGCCAGTAGAAGCCGGGACAGTTTATCCCTATCTGGAAACACCATATATTTT,CASRSRDSLSLSGNTIYF
.,.,TRBJ1-3,TRBV6-6,TGTGCCAGCAGGGAAGTGAGCTCTGGAAACACCATATATTTT,CASREVSSGNTIYF
.,.,TRBJ1-3,TRBV7-9,TGTGCCAGCAGCTCTCCCGGCGGGGGCTCTGGAAACACCATATATTTT,CASSSPGGGSGNTIYF
.,.,TRBJ1-2,TRBV6-6,TGTGCCAGCAACCAGGGAGACTATGGCTACACCTTC,CASNQGDYGYTF
.,.,TRBJ2-2,TRBV9,TGTGCCAGCAGCGTATTTGGGCGGTCAAACACCGGGGAGCTGTTTTTT,CASSVFGRSNTGELFF
.,.,TRBJ2-2,TRBV19,TGTGCCAGTAGTAGAGGGCCCGGGGAGCTGTTTTTT,CASSRGPGELFF
.,.,TRBJ2-1,TRBV2,TGTGCCAGCAGGGACTGGGGGTACAATGAGCAGTTCTTC,CASRDWGYNEQFF
TRBD1,few,TRBJ2-7,TRBV4-1,TGCGCCAGCAGCTGGACAGGGAGCTCCTACGAGCAGTACTTC,CASSWTGSSYEQYF
TRBD1,.,TRBJ1-3,TRBV9,TGTGCCAGCAGCGTAGCCTCGGGACAGTCTGGAAACACCATATATTTT,CASSVASGQSGNTIYF
.,.,TRBJ1-5,TRBV2,TGTGCCAGCAGTGACTGGGGTAATCAGCCCCAGCATTTT,CASSDWGNQPQHF
.,.,TRBJ2-7,TRBV7-2,TGTGCCAGCAGTCAGGGTTCTTACTCGCACGAGCAGTACTTC,CASSQGSYSHEQYF
.,.,TRBJ2-3,TRBV9,TGTGCCAGCAGCGCAATTAGCTGGGGGCGAGCAGATACGCAGTATTTT,CASSAISWGRADTQYF
.,.,TRBJ2-2,TRBV18,TGTGCCAGCTCACCACTGCAGAACACCGGGGAGCTGTTTTTT,CASSPLQNTGELFF
TRBD2,few,TRBJ2-3,TRBV5-6,TGTGCCAGCAGCACGGGACTAGCGGGGGAGGGAGATACGCAGTATTTT,CASSTGLAGEGDTQYF
.,.,TRBJ2-6,TRBV5-1,TGCGCCAGCAGCTTGGACGCGGCGGGCTCTGGGGCCAACGTCCTGACTTTC,CASSLDAAGSGANVLTF
TRBD1,.,TRBJ1-5,TRBV9,TGTGCCAGCAGCGCCGACAGGGGAGGACCCAATCAGCCCCAGCATTTT,CASSADRGGPNQPQHF
.,.,TRBJ2-3,TRBV6-5,TGTGCCAGCAGGGATGTTTGGGGGCGGGGAGATACGCAGTATTTT,CASRDVWGRGDTQYF
TRBD1,.,TRBJ2-5,TRBV10-3,TGTGCCACTCGATTGCAACAGGGGGTGAAGGGGCAAGAGACCCAGTACTTC,CATRLQQGVKGQETQYF
.,few,TRBJ1-2,TRBV5-4,TGTGCCAGCAGCTCCGGGGCGGAATATGGCTACACCTTC,CASSSGAEYGYTF
.,.,TRBJ1-2,TRBV6-5,TGTGCCAGCGGTACAGGGCTTGGCTATGGCTACACCTTC,CASGTGLGYGYTF
.,.,TRBJ2-7,TRBV7-2,TGTGCCAGCAGCTTAGCCGGGACTTACTCCTACGAGCAGTACTTC,CASSLAGTYSYEQYF
TRBD1,once,TRBJ2-7,TRBV7-9,TGTGCCAGCAGCTTAGGCTGGGACAGGGAAGGCGAGCAGTACTTC,CASSLGWDREGEQYF
.,.,TRBJ1-2,TRBV29-1,TGCAGCGTTGATACTGCCTGGGGCTACACCTTC,CSVDTAWGYTF
.,.,TRBJ1-2,TRBV5-6,TGTGCCAGCAGCTGGGCAAGGGAGGGAAACTATGGCTACACCTTC,CASSWAREGNYGYTF